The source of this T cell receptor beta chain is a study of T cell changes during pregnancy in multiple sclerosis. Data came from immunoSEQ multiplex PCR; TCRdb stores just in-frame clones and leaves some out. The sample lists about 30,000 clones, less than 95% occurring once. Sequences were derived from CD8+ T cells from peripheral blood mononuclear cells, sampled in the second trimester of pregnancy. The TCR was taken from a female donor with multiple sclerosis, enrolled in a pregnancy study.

CDR3 protein: CASSLLAGGPHGELFF. CDR3 nucleotide sequence: TGTGCCAGCAGCTTGTTAGCGGGAGGGCCGCACGGGGAGCTGTTTTTT. V usage is TRBV7-2 and J usage is TRBJ2-2; 11 positions agree with TRBD2. The germline V gene has CDR1 SGHTA and CDR2 FQGNSA. The CDR3 length is 16 residues. The V and J ends lost 3 bases and 7 bases, in that order; junction bases with no gene match: 7.